This T cell receptor beta chain was recovered during a study of patients and donors after allogeneic stem cell transplantation. The CDR3 has 15 residues. V shed 10 bases and J shed 1 base, with 16 bases lying between them. Via MiXCR, TCRdb re-called the RT-PCR reads, giving one row per CDR3 protein. Here the sample spans 30,000 to 35,000 distinct CDR3 sequences, approximately 6.3% being singletons. This clonotype was recorded many times. V usage is TRBV12-3 or TRBV12-4 and J usage is TRBJ2-2, with D perhaps matching TRBD1 (6 bases). This clonotype was obtained from a human donor who was either an allogeneic HSCT recipient or a stem cell or donor lymphocyte infusion donor (not recorded which). It is not recorded whose cells these are; they may come from a transplant donor. Sequencing was performed on blood, either unsorted or a sorted T cell fraction (not recorded which). CDR3: CATTSRTVNTGELFF. The CDR3 nucleotides read TGTGCCACCACCTCGAGGACAGTGAACACCGGGGAGCTGTTTTTT.